These T cell receptor beta chains were read from a single sample in a study of technical replicates of blood from several donors. The assay was immunoSEQ multiplex PCR, and TCRdb's table has in-frame clones only and misses some. The data hold some 48,000 clones, with more than 95% observed a single time. Sequences were obtained from T cells isolated from PBMCs. The receptor source for this set is a human donor in good health. Each CDR3 is given with its conserved first and last residue. The order of the fields is CDR3 DNA, CDR3 protein, V gene, D gene, clone size, J gene. The D gene is left open where the match is weak. Rows may omit the clone size; those that give it use once, few, many or a size class.

DNA: TGTGCCAGCAGCTTACAAGCGGGAACGGGGGAGACCCAGTACTTC
CDR3: CASSLQAGTGETQYF
V: TRBV11-2
D: TRBD2
size: -
J: TRBJ2-5

DNA: TGTGCCTGGAGTGCCGACAGATTATCAAACACCATATATTTT
CDR3: CAWSADRLSNTIYF
V: TRBV30
D: -
size: -
J: TRBJ1-3

DNA: TGTGCCAGCAGCTTCGGGAAGGCCGGGAGCAATCAGCCCCAGCATTTT
CDR3: CASSFGKAGSNQPQHF
V: TRBV7-4
D: -
size: once
J: TRBJ1-5

DNA: TGTGCCAGCAGCGTACCCATGGGACAGGGATTAAGGGGCTACACCTTC
CDR3: CASSVPMGQGLRGYTF
V: TRBV9
D: TRBD1
size: -
J: TRBJ1-2

DNA: TGTGCCAGCAGCGGCGGACAGGGGGAGACCCAGTACTTC
CDR3: CASSGGQGETQYF
V: TRBV5-4
D: TRBD1
size: -
J: TRBJ2-5

DNA: TGTGCCAGCAGCTTAGGCTGGGCTGGCAATCAGCCCCAGCATTTT
CDR3: CASSLGWAGNQPQHF
V: TRBV7-2
D: -
size: -
J: TRBJ1-5

DNA: TGCAGCGTGACAAAGGCGGGAGACACTGAAGCTTTCTTT
CDR3: CSVTKAGDTEAFF
V: TRBV29-1
D: -
size: -
J: TRBJ1-1

DNA: TGCGCCAGCAGCGCCGGACCGGGGAGAACTGAAGCTTTCTTT
CDR3: CASSAGPGRTEAFF
V: TRBV5-1
D: -
size: few
J: TRBJ1-1

DNA: TGTGCCAGCAGCCAAGCAGTAGCGGGAGAGGGAGAGACCCAGTACTTC
CDR3: CASSQAVAGEGETQYF
V: TRBV4-2
D: TRBD2
size: once
J: TRBJ2-5

DNA: TGTGCCAGCAGTTACGGCCTCATCTACGAGCAGTACTTC
CDR3: CASSYGLIYEQYF
V: TRBV6-5
D: -
size: -
J: TRBJ2-7

DNA: TGTGCCAGCAGTCTACAGACACGTGGCTACACCTTC
CDR3: CASSLQTRGYTF
V: TRBV28
D: -
size: -
J: TRBJ1-2

DNA: TGTGCCAGCAGTCCGACAGGGGCAAATCAGCCCCAGCATTTT
CDR3: CASSPTGANQPQHF
V: TRBV6-1
D: TRBD1
size: -
J: TRBJ1-5

DNA: TGCGCCAGCAGGCCGACAGAAATTAACTATGGCTACACCTTC
CDR3: CASRPTEINYGYTF
V: TRBV5-1
D: -
size: -
J: TRBJ1-2

DNA: TGTGCCACCAGCAGAGCAGACAGGGCAGGAGGCTACACCTTC
CDR3: CATSRADRAGGYTF
V: TRBV15
D: TRBD1
size: -
J: TRBJ1-2

DNA: TGTGCCAGCAGCGCCCCCGGGACAGGGAACTACGAGCAGTACTTC
CDR3: CASSAPGTGNYEQYF
V: TRBV7-2
D: TRBD1
size: once
J: TRBJ2-7